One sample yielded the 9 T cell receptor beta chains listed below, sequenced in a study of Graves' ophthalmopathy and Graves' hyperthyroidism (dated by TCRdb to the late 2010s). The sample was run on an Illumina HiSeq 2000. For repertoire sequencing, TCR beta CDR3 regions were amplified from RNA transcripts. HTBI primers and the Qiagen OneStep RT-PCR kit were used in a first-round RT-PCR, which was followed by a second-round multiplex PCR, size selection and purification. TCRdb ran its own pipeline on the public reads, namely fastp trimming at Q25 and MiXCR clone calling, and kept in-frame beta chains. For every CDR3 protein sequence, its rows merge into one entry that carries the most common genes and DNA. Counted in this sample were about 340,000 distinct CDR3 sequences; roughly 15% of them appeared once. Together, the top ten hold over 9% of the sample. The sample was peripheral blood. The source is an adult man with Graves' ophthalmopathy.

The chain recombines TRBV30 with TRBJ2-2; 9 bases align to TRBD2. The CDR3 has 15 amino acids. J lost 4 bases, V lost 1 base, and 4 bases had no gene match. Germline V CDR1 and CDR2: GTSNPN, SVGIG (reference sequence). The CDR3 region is CAWSASSGGTGELFF. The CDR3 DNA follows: TGTGCCTGGAGTGCGAGTAGCGGGGGCACCGGGGAGCTGTTTTTT.

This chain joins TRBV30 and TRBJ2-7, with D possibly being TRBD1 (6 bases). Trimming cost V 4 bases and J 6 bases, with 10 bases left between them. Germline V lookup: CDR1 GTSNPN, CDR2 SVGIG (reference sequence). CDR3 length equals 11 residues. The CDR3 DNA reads TGTGCCTGGAACCAAGGGGGCGAGCAGTACTTC. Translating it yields CAWNQGGEQYF.

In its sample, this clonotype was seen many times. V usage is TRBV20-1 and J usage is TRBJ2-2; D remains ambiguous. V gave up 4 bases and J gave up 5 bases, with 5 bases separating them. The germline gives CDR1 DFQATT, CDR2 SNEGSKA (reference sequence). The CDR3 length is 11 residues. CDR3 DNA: TGCAGTGCTACAGCTACCGGGGAGCTGTTTTTT. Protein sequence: CSATATGELFF.

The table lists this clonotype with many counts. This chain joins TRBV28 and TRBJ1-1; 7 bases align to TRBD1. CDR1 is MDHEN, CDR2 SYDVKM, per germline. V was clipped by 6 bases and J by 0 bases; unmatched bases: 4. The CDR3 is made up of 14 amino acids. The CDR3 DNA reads TGTGCCAGCAGAACAGGGGACCTGAACACTGAAGCTTTCTTT. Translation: CASRTGDLNTEAFF.

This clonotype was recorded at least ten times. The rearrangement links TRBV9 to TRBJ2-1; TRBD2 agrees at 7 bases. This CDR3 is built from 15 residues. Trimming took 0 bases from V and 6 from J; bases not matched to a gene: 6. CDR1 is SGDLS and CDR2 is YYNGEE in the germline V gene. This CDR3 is CASSVGAGAVNEQFF. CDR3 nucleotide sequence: TGTGCCAGCAGCGTAGGGGCGGGAGCGGTCAATGAGCAGTTCTTC.

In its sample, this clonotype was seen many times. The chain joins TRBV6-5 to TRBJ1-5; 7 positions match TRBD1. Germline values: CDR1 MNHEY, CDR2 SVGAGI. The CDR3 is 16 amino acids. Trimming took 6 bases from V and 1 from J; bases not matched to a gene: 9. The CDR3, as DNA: TGTGCCAGCAGCGTTGACAGGGATCAGAGCAATCAGCCCCAGCATTTT. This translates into CASSVDRDQSNQPQHF.

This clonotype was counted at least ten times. The CDR3 is CASSKQGIENTEAFF. Here the CDR3 DNA reads TGTGCCAGCAGCAAACAGGGTATAGAGAACACTGAAGCTTTCTTT. This chain links TRBV7-2 with TRBJ1-1, with D perhaps TRBD1 (6 bases). The CDR3 runs 15 residues. With 5 bases removed from V and 1 base from J, the gap between germline ends came to 14 bases. Germline lookup yields CDR1 SGHTA and CDR2 FQGNSA.

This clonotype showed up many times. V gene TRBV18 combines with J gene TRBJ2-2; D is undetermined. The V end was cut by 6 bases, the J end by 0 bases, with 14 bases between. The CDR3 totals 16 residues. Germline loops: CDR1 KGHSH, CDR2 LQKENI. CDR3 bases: TGTGCCAGCTCGCCTTACAGTGTCGCGAACACCGGGGAGCTGTTTTTT. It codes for CASSPYSVANTGELFF.

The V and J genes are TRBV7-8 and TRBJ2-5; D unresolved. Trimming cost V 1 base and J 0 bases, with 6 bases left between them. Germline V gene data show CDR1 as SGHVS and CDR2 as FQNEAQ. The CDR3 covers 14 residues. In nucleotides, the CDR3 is TGTGCCAGCAGCTTAGACACAGACCAAGAGACCCAGTACTTC. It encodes CASSLDTDQETQYF.